These 14 T cell receptor beta chains originate from one sample sequenced in a study of cytomegalovirus exposure and HLA in healthy donors. Primers: 60 Vbeta forward and 13 Jbeta reverse. Libraries were prepared by immunoSEQ multiplex PCR; TCRdb keeps only in-frame clonotypes and omits some of them. The sample shows 150,000 to 200,000 clones, 82% of them seen only once. Sequenced input: PBMCs. The receptors here all came from a woman aged 18-29 years in good health and CMV-seronegative.

Notes on this clone: The sample holds other DNA sequences that translate to the same CDR3. The chain links TRBV30 to TRBJ2-7; no reliable D call. The CDR3 has 13 amino acids. Trimming took 4 bases from V and 0 from J, leaving 10 bases between them. The germline V gene encodes CDR1 GTSNPN and CDR2 SVGIG (reference sequence). The CDR3 is CAWNPGLSYEQYF. The DNA for the CDR3 is TGTGCCTGGAACCCGGGTCTCTCCTACGAGCAGTACTTC.

The chain combines TRBV28 with TRBJ1-5; no firm D call. The germline V and J ends were trimmed by 7 bases and 4 bases, with 11 bases remaining between them. Germline V gene lookup returns CDR1 MDHEN and CDR2 SYDVKM. The CDR3 totals 13 residues. CDR3 sequence reads: CASTADWNQPQHF. The CDR3 DNA reads TGTGCCAGCACAGCGGACTGGAATCAGCCCCAGCATTTT.

The chain couples TRBV18 to TRBJ1-5; TRBD1 might be the D (6 bases). The germline V and J ends were trimmed by 8 bases and 3 bases, with 14 bases remaining between them. The CDR3 runs 14 residues. From germline, CDR1 is KGHSH and CDR2 LQKENI. CDR3 sequence (DNA): TGTGCCAGCCGCCTGAACAGGGACAATCAGCCCCAGCATTTT. This translates into CASRLNRDNQPQHF.

This sequence joins TRBV28 and TRBJ2-5; maybe TRBD2 (5 bases). Germline CDR1 and CDR2: MDHEN and SYDVKM. Trimming removed 6 bases from V and 5 bases from J, with 19 bases in between. The CDR3 is made up of 15 amino acids. CDR3 bases: TGTGCCAGCAGGGGCGGGCCGCAAAACTCGGAGACCCAGTACTTC. It specifies CASRGGPQNSETQYF.

This clone was picked up a small number of times. The chain recombines TRBV11-2 with TRBJ1-2, with D unclear. Deletions cut 0 bases from V and 2 bases from J, with 10 bases between. The CDR3 has 15 amino acids. The V gene's germline CDR1 is SGHAT and CDR2 FQNNGV. The CDR3 loop is CASSLDSQLNYGYTF. CDR3 DNA sequence: TGTGCCAGCAGCTTAGATTCACAGCTAAACTATGGCTACACCTTC.

This chain joins TRBV10-1 and TRBJ2-3; 10 bases map to TRBD2. V dropped 8 bases and J dropped 3; count of bases not matched to a gene: 17. CDR3 length equals 18 residues. Germline CDR1 is WNHNN and CDR2 is SYGVQD (reference sequence). The CDR3 nucleotides are TGCGCCAGCTCTCCGCCTAGCGGGAGTAAGTTTGCGACAGATACGCAGTATTTT. It translates to CASSPPSGSKFATDTQYF.

The chain is built from TRBV6-5 and TRBJ2-3, with D possibly matching TRBD1 (6 bases). Trimming stripped 6 bases from V and 3 bases from J, with 16 bases between. Germline CDR1 and CDR2: MNHEY and SVGAGI. The CDR3 is made up of 15 amino acids. The CDR3 protein is CASRPQGPATDTQYF. In nucleotides, the CDR3 is TGTGCCAGCAGACCACAGGGCCCAGCGACAGATACGCAGTATTTT.

This chain connects TRBV10-3 to TRBJ1-1; 12 nucleotides align to TRBD1. Germline CDR1 reads ENHRY; CDR2 reads SYGVKD. The CDR3 is 17 residues long. Germline trimming cut 6 bases from V and 1 base from J; bases unmatched to any gene: 9. CDR3 amino acids: CAIRPGTGGDPNTEAFF. For the CDR3, the DNA is TGTGCCATCAGGCCGGGGACAGGGGGCGACCCGAACACTGAAGCTTTCTTT.

V is TRBV28 and J is TRBJ1-3, with TRBD1 matching over 9 bases. The CDR3 consists of 16 residues. Germline CDR1 reads MDHEN; CDR2 reads SYDVKM. V shed 2 bases and J 6 bases; nucleotides not matched to a gene: 8. The DNA of the CDR3 is TGTGCCAGCAGTTTAACCCCGGCACAGGGGGCAAACACCATATATTTT. This gives the protein CASSLTPAQGANTIYF.

This chain's CDR3 is CASSPPWDRVTGELFF. The CDR3 DNA follows: TGTGCCAGCTCACCACCTTGGGACAGAGTCACCGGGGAGCTGTTTTTT. This chain joins TRBV18 and TRBJ2-2; 7 bases map to TRBD1. V lost 0 bases, J lost 4 bases, and 5 bases stayed unmatched. CDR1 KGHSH and CDR2 LQKENI come from the germline V gene. CDR3 length: 16 residues.

This chain links TRBV13 with TRBJ2-2; D may be TRBD1 (6 bases). The V end lost 2 bases, the J end lost 6 bases, and 13 bases lay between the germline ends. In germline, CDR1 is PRHDT, CDR2 FYEKMQ (reference sequence). CDR3 size: 15 residues. As DNA, the CDR3 is TGTGCCAGCAGCTTACGGGACACCTTTCCCGGGGAGCTGTTTTTT. It yields the protein CASSLRDTFPGELFF.

This clone came up once. This chain uses TRBV18 with TRBJ1-2; maybe TRBD1 (6 bases). The CDR3 length is 14 residues. V shed 3 bases and J shed 7 bases, with 15 bases lying between them. Germline V gene data show CDR1 as KGHSH and CDR2 as LQKENI. CDR3 protein: CASSPDQGSGGYTF. As DNA, the CDR3 is TGTGCCAGCTCACCGGATCAGGGGTCGGGTGGCTACACCTTC.

The chain recombines TRBV29-1 with TRBJ2-1, with 9 bases that match TRBD1. CDR3 length: 12 residues. J gave up 6 bases and V 7 bases, and 4 bases lay outside the gene matches. Germline CDR1 SQVTM, CDR2 ANQGSEA. CDR3 sequence (DNA): TGCAGCGCAGGACAGGGGTTCAATGAGCAGTTCTTC. Translating it yields CSAGQGFNEQFF.

This clone has just one count. This chain links TRBV12-5 with TRBJ2-1; 11 positions agree with TRBD2. V shed 0 bases, J shed 4 bases, and the junction held 11 bases outside the gene matches. Per the germline V gene, CDR1 is LGHNT and CDR2 is FRNRAP. The CDR3 runs to 19 residues. The CDR3 sequence: CASGLVRISGRVPYNEQFF. Written as DNA, the CDR3 is TGTGCTAGTGGTTTGGTACGGATTAGCGGGAGGGTCCCTTACAATGAGCAGTTCTTC.